Presented here are 17 T cell receptor beta chains from one specimen sequenced in a study of cytomegalovirus exposure and HLA in healthy donors. 13 Jbeta primers and 60 Vbeta primers were used for the PCR. The protocol was immunoSEQ multiplex PCR, while the TCRdb copy is restricted to in-frame clones and leaves out a portion. In the table there are more than 110,000 clones, 65% to 80% of which are singletons. The sequencing sample was made of PBMCs. The source is a male donor in good health and CMV-seropositive.

This clone showed up just once. The V call is TRBV9, the J call TRBJ1-6; D gene ambiguous. Trimming removed 6 bases from V and 0 bases from J, with 10 bases in between. Per the germline V gene, CDR1 is SGDLS and CDR2 is YYNGEE. The CDR3 extends over 15 amino acids. The CDR3 DNA sequence: TGTGCCAGCAACCCGACAAGCTCCTATAATTCACCCCTCCACTTT. Encoded protein: CASNPTSSYNSPLHF.

This clone came up a few times. The chain combines TRBV29-1 with TRBJ2-3; the match to TRBD2 covers 8 bases. The CDR3 runs to 17 residues. With V trimmed by 0 bases and J by 0 bases, 8 bases remained unmatched. Per germline, CDR1 SQVTM and CDR2 ANQGSEA. The DNA for the CDR3 is TGCAGCGTTGAAGAGTTGGCTAGCGGGCCTAGCACAGATACGCAGTATTTT. Protein: CSVEELASGPSTDTQYF.

The genes are TRBV30 and TRBJ1-1; D call uncertain. Germline V gene data show CDR1 as GTSNPN and CDR2 as SVGIG (reference sequence). V lost 1 base to trimming and J lost 1 base, with 7 bases between them. This CDR3 is built from 13 residues. The CDR3 DNA sequence: TGTGCCTGGAGTGAACAGACGAACACTGAAGCTTTCTTT. Protein: CAWSEQTNTEAFF.

The rearrangement joins TRBV5-1 to TRBJ2-1; 8 positions agree with TRBD2. Germline V gene lookup returns CDR1 SGHRS and CDR2 YFSETQ. Trimming removed 6 bases from V and 6 bases from J; junction bases left unmatched: 5. This CDR3 has 13 residues. The CDR3 nucleotides are TGCGCCAGCACGGCTAGCGGGCTCAATGAGCAGTTCTTC. Its protein product is CASTASGLNEQFF.

This clone was picked up a small number of times. The chain recombines TRBV15 with TRBJ2-1, with 8 bases aligning to TRBD1. V was pared by 0 bases and J by 7 bases, with 11 bases of the junction left unmatched. The germline CDR1 and CDR2 sequences are LNHNV and YYDKDF (reference sequence). The CDR3 is 17 residues long. The CDR3 region has the DNA TGTGCCACCAGCAGAGAAATTGGGCAGGGGGCGCTTAATGAGCAGTTCTTC. It translates to CATSREIGQGALNEQFF.

V is TRBV27 and J is TRBJ2-3; D is possibly TRBD2 (6 bases). Trimming shortened V by 8 bases and J by 2 bases, and 14 bases separated the two germline ends. Germline V lookup: CDR1 MNHEY, CDR2 SMNVEV (reference sequence). CDR3 length: 14 residues. This chain's CDR3 is CASSPGDPTDTQYF. Written as DNA, the CDR3 is TGTGCCAGCTCCCCGGGGGACCCCACAGATACGCAGTATTTT.

This chain joins TRBV7-8 and TRBJ2-7, with TRBD1 matching 8 bases. V lost 1 base to trimming and J lost 3 bases; unmatched junction nucleotides: 2. This CDR3 comprises 14 residues. Germline V gene data show CDR1 as SGHVS and CDR2 as FQNEAQ. Here the CDR3 DNA reads TGTGCCAGCAGCTTAGAGACAGGGGACTACGAGCAGTACTTC. It codes for CASSLETGDYEQYF.

This sequence joins TRBV6-5 and TRBJ1-1; TRBD1 is a possible D gene (5 bases). This CDR3 is 14 amino acids long. V was trimmed by 6 bases and J by 1 base, leaving 12 bases between them. Germline CDR1 and CDR2: MNHEY and SVGAGI. In nucleotides, the CDR3 is TGTGCCAGCAGCCAGGACACCTCGAACACTGAAGCTTTCTTT. Translation gives CASSQDTSNTEAFF.

This chain links TRBV6-5 with TRBJ1-2; TRBD1 might be the D (6 bases). The V and J ends lost 6 bases and 5 bases respectively, with 16 bases between them. Germline V gene sequence: CDR1 MNHEY, CDR2 SVGAGI. This CDR3 spans 14 amino acids. The CDR3 loop is CASSSDRFNYGYTF. For the CDR3, the DNA is TGTGCCAGCAGCTCTGACAGGTTCAATTATGGCTACACCTTC.

The V and J genes are TRBV11-2 and TRBJ1-1, with D perhaps TRBD1 (5 bases). Trimming removed 3 bases from V and 7 bases from J, with 9 bases in between. Looked up from germline, CDR1 is SGHAT and CDR2 is FQNNGV. This CDR3 contains 12 residues. The CDR3 DNA sequence: TGTGCCAGCAGCTTTTCCGGGGGTGAAGCTTTCTTT. Its translation: CASSFSGGEAFF.

J is TRBJ2-1 and V is TRBV19, with 13 bases fitting TRBD2. Germline-derived CDR1 and CDR2 are LNHDA and SQIVND (reference sequence). This CDR3 region has 15 residues. V gave up 3 bases and J gave up 5 bases; unmatched junction bases: 1. The CDR3 DNA follows: TGTGCCAGTAGTATGGGGACTAGCGGGGACAATGAGCAGTTCTTC. It encodes CASSMGTSGDNEQFF.

The chain recombines TRBV9 with TRBJ2-1; no clear D gene. CDR3 length equals 11 residues. V lost 4 bases, J lost 5 bases, and 4 bases lay in between. Germline V gene data show CDR1 as SGDLS and CDR2 as YYNGEE. CDR3 coding DNA: TGTGCCAGCAGCTCTAACAATGAGCAGTTCTTC. The encoded protein is CASSSNNEQFF.

CDR3 in amino acids: CASSKGWDSGYEQYF. Written as DNA, the CDR3 is TGTGCCAGCAGTAAGGGGTGGGACTCGGGCTACGAGCAGTACTTC. V usage is TRBV7-2 and J usage is TRBJ2-7; maybe TRBD2 (6 bases). The CDR3 length is 15 residues. Trimming left V 6 bases short and J 3 bases short, with 18 bases between. Germline CDR1 reads SGHTA; CDR2 reads FQGNSA.

The chain joins TRBV6-5 to TRBJ2-5; 8 bases fit TRBD1. The end of the DNA fits TRBJ2-7 better, so the J call may be wrong. The germline gives CDR1 MNHEY, CDR2 SVGAGI. The CDR3 is made up of 15 amino acids. The CDR3 nucleotides read TGTGCCAGCAGTTACTCCGAGGGACAGGTCTACGAGCAGTACTTC. It encodes CASSYSEGQVYEQYF.

The chain links TRBV2 to TRBJ2-3, with a tentative D call TRBD2 (6 bases). CDR1 SNHLY and CDR2 FYNNEI come from the germline V gene. This CDR3 spans 13 amino acids. Deletions cut 6 bases from V and 0 bases from J, with 7 bases between. The CDR3 DNA is TGTGCCAGCAGGGAGGGGAGCACAGATACGCAGTATTTT. Translating it yields CASREGSTDTQYF. Full variable domain (remainder filled in from reference TRBV2 and TRBJ2-3): EPEVTQTPSHQVTQMGQEVILRCVPISNHLYFYWYRQILGQKVEFLVSFYNNEISEKSEIFDDQFSVERPDGSNFTLKIRSTKLEDSAMYFCASREGSTDTQYFGPGTRLTVL.

The J gene is TRBJ1-4, the V gene TRBV4-1, with 7 nucleotides matching TRBD1. The V gene end was trimmed by 4 bases and the J gene end by 8 bases; junction bases not matched to a gene: 4. The germline CDR1 and CDR2 sequences are MGHRA and YSYEKL. The CDR3 loop spans 13 amino acids. The CDR3 sequence is CASSRQGVEKLFF. CDR3 nucleotides: TGCGCCAGCAGCCGACAGGGAGTAGAAAAACTGTTTTTT.

This clone was found a few times. The chain carries TRBV27 and TRBJ2-3; 7 bases match TRBD2. CDR3 length: 16 residues. Germline V gene data show CDR1 as MNHEY and CDR2 as SMNVEV (reference sequence). Trimming removed 5 bases from V and 2 bases from J; junction bases left unmatched: 10. CDR3 DNA: TGTGCCAGCAGTGGCACGGGGAGGGCCCACACAGATACGCAGTATTTT. It is translated as CASSGTGRAHTDTQYF.